These 6 T cell receptor beta chains were sequenced from one sample in a study of PD-1 blockade in classical Hodgkin lymphoma. The time point was: cycle 4 day 1 (C4D1), after 6 weeks of nivolumab. Exposure to brentuximab vedotin varied, and each patient had relapsed following autologous stem cell transplantation. The data were produced by immunoSEQ multiplex PCR, yet TCRdb's version contains in-frame clones alone and is incomplete. The sample lists around 50,000 clones; 90% were seen once. This sample comprised peripheral blood mononuclear cells (PBMCs), obtained before the fourth cycle of nivolumab. These receptors were taken from a human donor with classical Hodgkin lymphoma.

This chain connects TRBV5-1 to TRBJ2-6, with D unclear. Per germline, CDR1 SGHRS and CDR2 YFSETQ. V was clipped by 1 base and J by 0 bases, with 5 bases between them. The CDR3 is made up of 15 amino acids. CDR3 in DNA: TGCGCCAGCAGCTTGAAGGGCTCTGGGGCCAACGTCCTGACTTTC. Encoded protein: CASSLKGSGANVLTF.

The gene calls are TRBV29-1 and TRBJ2-5; 14 bases line up with TRBD2. CDR3 length: 17 residues. Germline V gene data show CDR1 as SQVTM and CDR2 as ANQGSEA. V gave up 6 bases and J gave up 5 bases; unmatched junction bases: 14. The CDR3 region is CSVALLGLAGVGETQYF. CDR3 nucleotides: TGCAGCGTCGCCCTCTTGGGACTAGCGGGAGTAGGCGAGACCCAGTACTTC. The entire variable domain, with the rest obtained from reference TRBV29-1 and TRBJ2-5, is as follows: SAVISQKPSRDICQRGTSLTIQCQVDSQVTMMFWYRQQPGQSLTLIATANQGSEATYESGFVIDKFPISRPNLTFSTLTVSNMSPEDSSIYLCSVALLGLAGVGETQYFGPGTRLLVL.

V gene TRBV30 combines with J gene TRBJ2-2, with D uncertain. This CDR3 is 13 amino acids long. Trimming shortened V by 2 bases and J by 4 bases, and 8 bases separated the two germline ends. Germline V gene data show CDR1 as GTSNPN and CDR2 as SVGIG (reference sequence). CDR3 residues: CAWSSYSTGELFF. The DNA for the CDR3 is TGTGCCTGGAGTTCGTACAGCACCGGGGAGCTGTTTTTT.

Only a few counts were recorded for this clone. The chain carries TRBV5-1 and TRBJ1-3; the match to TRBD1 covers 9 bases. This CDR3 comprises 17 residues. With 4 bases clipped from V and 8 bases from J, the junction kept 16 bases outside the gene matches. Germline V gives CDR1 SGHRS, CDR2 YFSETQ. CDR3: CASSDLKTGGQRDTIYF. In DNA, the CDR3 is TGCGCCAGCAGCGACCTAAAGACAGGGGGACAAAGGGACACCATATATTTT.

V gene TRBV5-1 combines with J gene TRBJ1-4; TRBD1 aligns across 12 bases. This CDR3 contains 20 residues. Germline V gene data show CDR1 as SGHRS and CDR2 as YFSETQ. V was clipped by 2 bases and J by 3 bases; unmatched bases: 14. CDR3 amino acids: CASSLKPGQGAFVSNEKLFF. In nucleotides, the CDR3 is TGCGCCAGCAGCTTAAAACCGGGACAGGGGGCATTCGTGTCTAATGAAAAACTGTTTTTT.

This clone was observed a handful of times. The chain is built from TRBV5-4 and TRBJ1-2, with D perhaps TRBD1 (6 bases). Germline V gene lookup returns CDR1 SGHNT and CDR2 YYREEE (reference sequence). This CDR3 has 14 residues. The V gene lost 4 bases and the J gene lost 8 bases, with 18 bases spanning the gap. CDR3: CASSPAQGAGGYTF. CDR3 nucleotides: TGTGCCAGCAGCCCTGCACAGGGAGCAGGGGGCTACACCTTC.